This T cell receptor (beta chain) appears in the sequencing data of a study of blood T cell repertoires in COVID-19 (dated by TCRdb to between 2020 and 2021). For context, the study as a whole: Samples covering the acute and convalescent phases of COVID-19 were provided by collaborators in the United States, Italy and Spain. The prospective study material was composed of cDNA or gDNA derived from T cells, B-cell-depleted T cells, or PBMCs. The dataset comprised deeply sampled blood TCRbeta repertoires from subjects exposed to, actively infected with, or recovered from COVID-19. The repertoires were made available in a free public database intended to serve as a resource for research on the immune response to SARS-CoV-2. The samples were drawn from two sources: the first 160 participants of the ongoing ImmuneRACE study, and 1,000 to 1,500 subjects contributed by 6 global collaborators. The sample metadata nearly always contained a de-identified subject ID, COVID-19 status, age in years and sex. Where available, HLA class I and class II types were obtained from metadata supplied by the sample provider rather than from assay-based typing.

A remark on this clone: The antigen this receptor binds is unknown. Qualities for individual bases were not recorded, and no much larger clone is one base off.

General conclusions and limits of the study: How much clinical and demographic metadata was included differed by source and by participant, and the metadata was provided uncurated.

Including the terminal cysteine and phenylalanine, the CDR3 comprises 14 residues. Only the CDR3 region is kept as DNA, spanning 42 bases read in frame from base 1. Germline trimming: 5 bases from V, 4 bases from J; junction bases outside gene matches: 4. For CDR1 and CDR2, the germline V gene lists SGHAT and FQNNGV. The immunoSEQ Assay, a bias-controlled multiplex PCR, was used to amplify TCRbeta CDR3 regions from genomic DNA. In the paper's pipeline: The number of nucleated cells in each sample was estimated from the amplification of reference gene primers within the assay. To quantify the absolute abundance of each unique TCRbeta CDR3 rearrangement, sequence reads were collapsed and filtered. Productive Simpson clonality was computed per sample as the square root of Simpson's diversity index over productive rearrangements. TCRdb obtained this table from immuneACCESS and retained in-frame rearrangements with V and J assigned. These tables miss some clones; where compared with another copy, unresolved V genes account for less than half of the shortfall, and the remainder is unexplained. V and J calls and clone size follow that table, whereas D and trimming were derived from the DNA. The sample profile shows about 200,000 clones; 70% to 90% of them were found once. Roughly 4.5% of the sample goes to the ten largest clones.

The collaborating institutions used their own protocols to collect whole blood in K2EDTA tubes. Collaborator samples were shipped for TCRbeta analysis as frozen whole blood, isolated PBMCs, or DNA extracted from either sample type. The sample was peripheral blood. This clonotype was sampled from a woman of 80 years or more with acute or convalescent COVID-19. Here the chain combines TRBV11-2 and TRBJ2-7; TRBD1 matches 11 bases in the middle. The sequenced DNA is TGTGCCAGCAGCCGGGACAGGGGGGGTTACGAGCAGTACTTC. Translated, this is CASSRDRGGYEQYF.